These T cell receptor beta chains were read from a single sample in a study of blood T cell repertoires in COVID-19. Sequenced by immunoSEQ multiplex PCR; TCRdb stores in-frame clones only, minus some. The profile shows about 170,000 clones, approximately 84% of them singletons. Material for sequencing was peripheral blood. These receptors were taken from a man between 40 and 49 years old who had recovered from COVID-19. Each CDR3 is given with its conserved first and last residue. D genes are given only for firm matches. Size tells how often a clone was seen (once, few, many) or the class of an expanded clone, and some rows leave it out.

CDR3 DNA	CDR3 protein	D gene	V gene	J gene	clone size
TGTGCCAGCAGCTTCCCGCGGGGGGCCCAAGAGACCCAGTACTTC	CASSFPRGAQETQYF	TRBD2	TRBV11-2	TRBJ2-5	-
TGTGCCAGCAGCGCTCTAGGGGACAGCTATGGCTACACCTTC	CASSALGDSYGYTF	TRBD1	TRBV28	TRBJ1-2	-
TGTGCCAGCAGCTTAGGTGGACAGGGGGTTCGCAATGAGCAGTTCTTC	CASSLGGQGVRNEQFF	TRBD1	TRBV7-9	TRBJ2-1	-
TGTGCCGGGCAAAGACAGGGGGCAGATACGCAGTATTTT	CAGQRQGADTQYF	TRBD1	TRBV2	TRBJ2-3	-
TGTGCCAGCACCCCAGGGGGCTCTGGAAACACCATATATTTT	CASTPGGSGNTIYF	TRBD1	TRBV5-5	TRBJ1-3	-
TGTGCCAGCAGTCACAGGCGGGGAGGGGAAGCTTTCTTT	CASSHRRGGEAFF	-	TRBV6-5	TRBJ1-1	-
TGTGCCAGCAGCTTTGGACAGAATGAGCAGTTCTTC	CASSFGQNEQFF	-	TRBV3-1/TRBV3-2	TRBJ2-1	-
TGTGCCAGCAGCGTTAGGGCTAGCGGGGGACTTGGGACCCAGTACTTC	CASSVRASGGLGTQYF	TRBD2	TRBV9	TRBJ2-5	-
TGTGCCAGCAGTCCGAGGACAGCCGGCCTAGACGCTTTCTTT	CASSPRTAGLDAFF	-	TRBV6-5	TRBJ1-1	once
TGCGCCAGCAGCCACACAATGGGGCAGGTAGGTGAAGCTTTCTTT	CASSHTMGQVGEAFF	-	TRBV4-1	TRBJ1-1	once
TGTGCCAGCAGCCCAGGTCAGATTAGCACAGATACGCAGTATTTT	CASSPGQISTDTQYF	-	TRBV7-3	TRBJ2-3	-
TGTGCCAGCAGCCAGGGGACAGGTCCATATGGCTACACCTTC	CASSQGTGPYGYTF	TRBD1	TRBV7-2	TRBJ1-2	-
TGTGCCAGCAGCTTGGGAGGGCGCGAACACGAGCAGTACTTC	CASSLGGREHEQYF	-	TRBV5-4	TRBJ2-7	-
TGTGCCAGCTCACCACCTAGCGGGAGGGCTTCCAATGAGCAGTTCTTC	CASSPPSGRASNEQFF	TRBD2	TRBV18	TRBJ2-1	-
TGTGCCAGCAGGCAGGGAGGAACCGGGGAGCTGTTTTTT	CASRQGGTGELFF	-	TRBV3-1/TRBV3-2	TRBJ2-2	-
TGTGCCAGCAGCTCGACAGGGATATCAGCTTTCTTT	CASSSTGISAFF	TRBD1	TRBV11-2	TRBJ1-1	-
TGTGCCAGTAGCCCGGGGGGTGGGAGCAATCAGCCCCAGCATTTT	CASSPGGGSNQPQHF	-	TRBV19	TRBJ1-5	-
TGCGCCAGCAGCCAGTCCTGGGACAGGTTTTATGGCTACACCTTC	CASSQSWDRFYGYTF	TRBD1	TRBV4-3	TRBJ1-2	-
TGCGCCAGCAGTAGGCACAGTGGGTTAACTAACTATGGCTACACCTTC	CASSRHSGLTNYGYTF	-	TRBV5-1	TRBJ1-2	-
TGTGCCAGCTCCCCGGGACAGACGAGGAACACTGAAGCTTTCTTT	CASSPGQTRNTEAFF	TRBD1	TRBV18	TRBJ1-1	-
TGTGCCAGCAGTCAAGGGGGCGAGACCCAGTACTTC	CASSQGGETQYF	TRBD1	TRBV7-2	TRBJ2-5	few
TGTGCCAGCTCACCACTTGGGACAGGGTTGAATGAGCAGTTCTTC	CASSPLGTGLNEQFF	TRBD1	TRBV18	TRBJ2-1	once
TGTGCCAGCAGCCCAGCGGGACAGGGAAATTCACCCCTCCACTTT	CASSPAGQGNSPLHF	TRBD1	TRBV7-8	TRBJ1-6	-
TGTGCCAGCAGTTACTCACGGGGGGATGATGAAAAACTGTTTTTT	CASSYSRGDDEKLFF	-	TRBV6-5	TRBJ1-4	once
TGTGCCAGCAGTTTCAGGGGTTCCTACAATGAGCAGTTCTTC	CASSFRGSYNEQFF	-	TRBV6-2/TRBV6-3	TRBJ2-1	-
TGTGCCAGCAGTTACACGAGGGGGAGACGACAGGAAGGTTCAGACGAGCAGTACTTC	CASSYTRGRRQEGSDEQYF	-	TRBV6-2/TRBV6-3	TRBJ2-7	-
TGTGCCAGCAGTGAAGAGGGGTCCGAGCTGTTCTTC	CASSEEGSELFF	-	TRBV2	TRBJ2-1	-
TGTGCCAGCAGCTTCCAATTGACAGGGGGCACCGGGGAGCTGTTTTTT	CASSFQLTGGTGELFF	TRBD1	TRBV11-2	TRBJ2-2	-
TGTGCCAGCAGCCTCAGGGGGCCGGACACTGAAGCTTTCTTT	CASSLRGPDTEAFF	TRBD1	TRBV27	TRBJ1-1	-
TGTGCCAGCAGCTCAAACGCGGTGCGGGGAACTGAAGCTTTCTTT	CASSSNAVRGTEAFF	-	TRBV7-9	TRBJ1-1	-
TGTGCCAGCAGCGCCGGGTCGTATGGCTACACCTTC	CASSAGSYGYTF	-	TRBV9	TRBJ1-2	few
TGTGCCAGCAGCTCTGACTCCCGGGGTGAGCAGTTCTTC	CASSSDSRGEQFF	-	TRBV6-4	TRBJ2-1	-
TGCAGCCCATGGACAGGGTTTGGCACAGATACGCAGTATTTT	CSPWTGFGTDTQYF	TRBD1	TRBV29-1	TRBJ2-3	-
TGTGCCACCAGCAGGGCTTTAGCGGAGAACAATGAGCAGTTCTTC	CATSRALAENNEQFF	-	TRBV15	TRBJ2-1	-
TGTGCCAGCAAGTGGGGCAGGGTGGATTCACCCCTCCACTTT	CASKWGRVDSPLHF	-	TRBV7-9	TRBJ1-6	-
TGTGCCAGCACCCAGAGGCCCCCTCATTCGTCTGGCTACACCTTC	CASTQRPPHSSGYTF	-	TRBV7-9	TRBJ1-2	few
TGTGCCAGCAGTGCCACACCGGGGACTAGGGGAGAGACCCAGTACTTC	CASSATPGTRGETQYF	TRBD2	TRBV5-6	TRBJ2-5	-
TGTGCCAGCAGCCCCTTAACCGGGGAGCTGTTTTTT	CASSPLTGELFF	-	TRBV6-2/TRBV6-3	TRBJ2-2	-
TGTGCCAGTAGTATGTCCAGGGTCGACGAGCAGTACTTC	CASSMSRVDEQYF	-	TRBV19	TRBJ2-7	-
TGTGCCAGTAGTATTGGCAGGTACTATGGCTACACCTTC	CASSIGRYYGYTF	-	TRBV19	TRBJ1-2	once
TGTGCCAGCAGCCCTCCGGCGGCCTACGAGCAGTACTTC	CASSPPAAYEQYF	-	TRBV28	TRBJ2-7	-
TGTGCCAGCAGTTTAGGACAATACTATGGCTACACCTTC	CASSLGQYYGYTF	-	TRBV6-5	TRBJ1-2	-
TGTGCCAGCAGCTCACGGACAGGGATGACCGGGGAGCTGTTTTTT	CASSSRTGMTGELFF	TRBD1	TRBV5-4	TRBJ2-2	-
TGTGCCAGCAGCTACGGACAGGGGATTAATTCACCCCTCCACTTT	CASSYGQGINSPLHF	TRBD1	TRBV5-4	TRBJ1-6	-
TGTGCCAGCAAAAACAACAGGAACATATACGAGCAGTACTTC	CASKNNRNIYEQYF	-	TRBV28	TRBJ2-7	-
TGTGCCAGCTCACAGGGGCGCACTGAAGCTTTCTTT	CASSQGRTEAFF	-	TRBV18	TRBJ1-1	-
TGTGCCTGGAGTGTATCTGGGGGCGCGTATGGCTACACCTTC	CAWSVSGGAYGYTF	-	TRBV30	TRBJ1-2	-
TGTGCCAGCACCCTACAGGGGGCCTTTAGCAATCAGCCCCAGCATTTT	CASTLQGAFSNQPQHF	TRBD1	TRBV7-8	TRBJ1-5	-
TGTGCCAGTAGTATCCGGACTAGCGGTAGCTCCTACAATGAGCAGTTCTTC	CASSIRTSGSSYNEQFF	TRBD2	TRBV19	TRBJ2-1	-
TGCGCCAGCAGCCAAGATTACCCGGGGGGCAACTATGGCTACACCTTC	CASSQDYPGGNYGYTF	-	TRBV4-3	TRBJ1-2	-
TGTGCCAGCAGCTTCGACACAGGATCACCCCTCCACTTT	CASSFDTGSPLHF	-	TRBV5-5	TRBJ1-6	-
TGCGCCAGCAGCCTGACAGGGGGAGGAGAAAAACTGTTTTTT	CASSLTGGGEKLFF	TRBD1	TRBV5-1	TRBJ1-4	-
TGTGCCAGCAGCCAAGCAGGGTACGAGCAGTACTTC	CASSQAGYEQYF	-	TRBV16	TRBJ2-7	-
TGTGCCAGCACCGATCGACAGGATCTATTCTATGGCTACACCTTC	CASTDRQDLFYGYTF	-	TRBV21-1	TRBJ1-2	few